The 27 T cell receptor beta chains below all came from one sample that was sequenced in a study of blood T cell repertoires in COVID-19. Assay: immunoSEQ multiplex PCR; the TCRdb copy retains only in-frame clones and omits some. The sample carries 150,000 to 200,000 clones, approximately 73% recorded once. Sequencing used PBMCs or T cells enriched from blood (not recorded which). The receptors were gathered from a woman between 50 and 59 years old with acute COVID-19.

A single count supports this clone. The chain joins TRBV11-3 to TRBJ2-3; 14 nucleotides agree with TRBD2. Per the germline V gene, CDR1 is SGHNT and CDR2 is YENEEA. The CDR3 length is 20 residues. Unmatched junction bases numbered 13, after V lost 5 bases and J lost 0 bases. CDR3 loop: CASSLRGTSGGHPSTDTQYF. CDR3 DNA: TGTGCCAGCAGCCTCCGAGGGACTAGCGGGGGTCACCCTAGCACAGATACGCAGTATTTT.

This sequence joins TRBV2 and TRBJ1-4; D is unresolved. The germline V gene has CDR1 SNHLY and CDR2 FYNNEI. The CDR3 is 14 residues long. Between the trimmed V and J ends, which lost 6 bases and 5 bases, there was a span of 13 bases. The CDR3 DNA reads TGTGCCAGCAGGAGGATCGGAATCAATGAAAAACTGTTTTTT. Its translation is CASRRIGINEKLFF.

The CDR3 DNA reads as TGTGCCAGCAGGAACGCAGGGATCAATCAGCCCCAGCATTTT. Protein sequence: CASRNAGINQPQHF. The chain carries TRBV27 and TRBJ1-5, with TRBD1 as a possible D gene (5 bases). The CDR3 contains 14 residues. Trimming pared 6 bases from V and 3 bases from J, leaving 12 bases between. Germline CDR1 MNHEY, CDR2 SMNVEV (reference sequence).

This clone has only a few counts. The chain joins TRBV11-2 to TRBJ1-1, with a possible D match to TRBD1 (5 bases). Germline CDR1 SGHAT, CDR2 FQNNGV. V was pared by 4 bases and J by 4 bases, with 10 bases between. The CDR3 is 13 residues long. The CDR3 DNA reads TGTGCCAGCAGCTCCGACAGAGCCACTGAAGCTTTCTTT. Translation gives CASSSDRATEAFF.

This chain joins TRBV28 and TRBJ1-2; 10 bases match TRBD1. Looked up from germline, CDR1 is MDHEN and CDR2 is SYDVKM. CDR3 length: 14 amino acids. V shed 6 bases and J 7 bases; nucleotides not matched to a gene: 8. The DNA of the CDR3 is TGTGCCAGCAGCGTGCCGGGACAGGGGTCTGGCTACACCTTC. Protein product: CASSVPGQGSGYTF.

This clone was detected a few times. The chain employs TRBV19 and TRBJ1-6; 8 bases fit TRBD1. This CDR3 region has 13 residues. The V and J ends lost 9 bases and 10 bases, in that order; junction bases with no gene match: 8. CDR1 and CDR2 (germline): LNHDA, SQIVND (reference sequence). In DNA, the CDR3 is TGTGCCAGCGGGGACAGGTCGAACTCACCCCTCCACTTT. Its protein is CASGDRSNSPLHF.

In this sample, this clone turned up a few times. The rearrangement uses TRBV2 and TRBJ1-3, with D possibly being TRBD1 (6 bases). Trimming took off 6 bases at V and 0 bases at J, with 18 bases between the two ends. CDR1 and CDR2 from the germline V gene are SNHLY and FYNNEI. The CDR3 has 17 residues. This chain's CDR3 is CASSLSTGTFSGNTIYF. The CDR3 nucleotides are TGTGCCAGCAGCTTATCTACAGGGACGTTCTCTGGAAACACCATATATTTT. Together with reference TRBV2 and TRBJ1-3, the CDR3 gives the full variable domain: EPEVTQTPSHQVTQMGQEVILRCVPISNHLYFYWYRQILGQKVEFLVSFYNNEISEKSEIFDDQFSVERPDGSNFTLKIRSTKLEDSAMYFCASSLSTGTFSGNTIYFGEGSWLTVV.

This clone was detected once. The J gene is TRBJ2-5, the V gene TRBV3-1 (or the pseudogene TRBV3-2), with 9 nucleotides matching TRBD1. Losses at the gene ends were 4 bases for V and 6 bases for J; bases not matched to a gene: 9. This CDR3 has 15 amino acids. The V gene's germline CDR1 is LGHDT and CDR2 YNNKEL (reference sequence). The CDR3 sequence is CASSPRDRELKTQYF. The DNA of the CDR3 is TGTGCCAGCAGCCCGAGGGACAGGGAATTGAAGACCCAGTACTTC.

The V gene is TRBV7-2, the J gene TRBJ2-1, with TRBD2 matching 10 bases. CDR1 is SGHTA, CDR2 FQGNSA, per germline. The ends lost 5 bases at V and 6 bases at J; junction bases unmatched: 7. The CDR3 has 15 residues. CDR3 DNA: TGTGCCAGCAGCATAAGCGGGGGGGCCTTCAATGAGCAGTTCTTC. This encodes CASSISGGAFNEQFF. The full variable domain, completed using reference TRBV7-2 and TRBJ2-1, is GAGVSQSPSNKVTEKGKDVELRCDPISGHTALYWYRQSLGQGLEFLIYFQGNSAPDKSGLPSDRFSAERTGGSVSTLTIQRTQQEDSAVYLCASSISGGAFNEQFFGPGTRLTVL.

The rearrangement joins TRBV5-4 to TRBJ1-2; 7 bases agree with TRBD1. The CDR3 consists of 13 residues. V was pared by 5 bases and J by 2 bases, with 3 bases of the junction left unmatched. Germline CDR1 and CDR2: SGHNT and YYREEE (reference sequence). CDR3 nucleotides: TGTGCCAGCAGGACGACAGGGAACTATGGCTACACCTTC. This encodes CASRTTGNYGYTF.

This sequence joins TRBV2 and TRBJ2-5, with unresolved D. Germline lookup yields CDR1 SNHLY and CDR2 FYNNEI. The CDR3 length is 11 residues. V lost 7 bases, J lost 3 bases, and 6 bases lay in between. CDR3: CASTREETQYF. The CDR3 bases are TGTGCCAGCACTCGAGAAGAGACCCAGTACTTC.

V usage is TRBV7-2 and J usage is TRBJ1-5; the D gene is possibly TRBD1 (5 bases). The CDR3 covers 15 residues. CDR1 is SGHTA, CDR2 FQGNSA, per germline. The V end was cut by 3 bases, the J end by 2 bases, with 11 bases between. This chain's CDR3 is CASSLDTFGNQPQHF. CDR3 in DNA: TGTGCCAGCAGCTTGGACACGTTTGGCAATCAGCCCCAGCATTTT.

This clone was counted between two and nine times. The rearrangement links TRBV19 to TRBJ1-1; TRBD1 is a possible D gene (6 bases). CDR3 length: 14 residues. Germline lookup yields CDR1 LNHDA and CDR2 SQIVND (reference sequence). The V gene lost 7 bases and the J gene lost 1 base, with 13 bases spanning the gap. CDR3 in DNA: TGTGCCAGTATGTGGGGGCGCGGGAACACTGAAGCTTTCTTT. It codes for CASMWGRGNTEAFF.

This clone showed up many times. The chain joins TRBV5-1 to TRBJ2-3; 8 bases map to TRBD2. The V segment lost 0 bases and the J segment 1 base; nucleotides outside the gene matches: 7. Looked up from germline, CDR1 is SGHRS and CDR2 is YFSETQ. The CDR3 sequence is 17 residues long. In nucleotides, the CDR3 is TGCGCCAGCAGCTTGGCGCGTAGCGGGGCGGGCACAGATACGCAGTATTTT. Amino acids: CASSLARSGAGTDTQYF.

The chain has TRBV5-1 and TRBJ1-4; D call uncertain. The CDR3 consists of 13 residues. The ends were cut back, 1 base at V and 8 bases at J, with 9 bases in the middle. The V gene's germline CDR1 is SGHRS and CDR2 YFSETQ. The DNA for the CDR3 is TGCGCCAGCAGCTTGCAGAGCGGCGAAAAACTGTTTTTT. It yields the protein CASSLQSGEKLFF.

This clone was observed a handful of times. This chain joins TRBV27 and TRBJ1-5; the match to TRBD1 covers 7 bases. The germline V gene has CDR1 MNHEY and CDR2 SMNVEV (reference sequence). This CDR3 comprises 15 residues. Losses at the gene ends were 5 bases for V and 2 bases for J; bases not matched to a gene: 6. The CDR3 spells CASSTGEGGNQPQHF. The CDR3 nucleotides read TGTGCCAGCAGTACAGGGGAAGGTGGCAATCAGCCCCAGCATTTT.

The CDR3 DNA reads as TGTGCCAGCAGCCAAGATTTACAGGGACCAGATACGCAGTATTTT. Its protein is CASSQDLQGPDTQYF. V and J are TRBV4-2 and TRBJ2-3; TRBD1 might be the D (6 bases). Germline CDR1 LGHNA, CDR2 YNFKEQ. CDR3 size: 15 residues. Trimming shortened V by 0 bases and J by 4 bases, and 11 bases separated the two germline ends.

The CDR3 DNA follows: TGTGCCAGTAGTATTGGACAGGGTTATGAAAAACTGTTTTTT. Protein sequence: CASSIGQGYEKLFF. This sequence joins TRBV19 and TRBJ1-4, with 8 bases fitting TRBD1. The J segment lost 6 bases and the V segment lost 3 bases, leaving 3 bases of the junction unmatched. Per the germline V gene, CDR1 is LNHDA and CDR2 is SQIVND (reference sequence). This CDR3 is built from 14 residues.

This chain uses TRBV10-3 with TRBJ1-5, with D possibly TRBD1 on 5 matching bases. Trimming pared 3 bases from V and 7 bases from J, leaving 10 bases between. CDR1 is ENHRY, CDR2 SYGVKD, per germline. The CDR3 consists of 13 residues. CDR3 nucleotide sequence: TGTGCCATCAGTGACAGGGTGGAGCAGCCCCAGCATTTT. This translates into CAISDRVEQPQHF.

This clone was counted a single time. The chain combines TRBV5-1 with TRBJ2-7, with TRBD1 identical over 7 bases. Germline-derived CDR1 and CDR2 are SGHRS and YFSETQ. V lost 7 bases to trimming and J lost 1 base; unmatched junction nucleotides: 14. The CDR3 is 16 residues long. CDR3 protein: CASFVSGQVKSYEQYV. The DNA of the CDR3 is TGCGCCAGCTTTGTCAGTGGACAGGTCAAATCCTACGAGCAGTACGTC.

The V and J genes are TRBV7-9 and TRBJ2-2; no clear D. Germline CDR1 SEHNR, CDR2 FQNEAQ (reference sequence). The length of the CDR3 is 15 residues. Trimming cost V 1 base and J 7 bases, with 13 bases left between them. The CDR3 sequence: CASSLGSVHVGELFF. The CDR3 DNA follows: TGTGCCAGCAGCTTAGGTTCAGTACACGTCGGGGAGCTGTTTTTT.

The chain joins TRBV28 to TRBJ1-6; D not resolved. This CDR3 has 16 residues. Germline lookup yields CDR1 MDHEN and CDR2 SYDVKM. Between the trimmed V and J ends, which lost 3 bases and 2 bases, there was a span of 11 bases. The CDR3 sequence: CASSLEGSTYNSPLHF. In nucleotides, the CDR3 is TGTGCCAGCAGTTTGGAGGGATCCACCTATAATTCACCCCTCCACTTT.

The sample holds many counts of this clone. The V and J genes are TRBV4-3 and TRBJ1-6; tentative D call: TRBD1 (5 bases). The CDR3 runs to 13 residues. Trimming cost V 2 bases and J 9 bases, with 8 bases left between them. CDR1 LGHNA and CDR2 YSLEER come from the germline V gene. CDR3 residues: CASSQSGGSPLHF. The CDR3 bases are TGCGCCAGCAGCCAATCGGGGGGTTCACCCCTCCACTTT.

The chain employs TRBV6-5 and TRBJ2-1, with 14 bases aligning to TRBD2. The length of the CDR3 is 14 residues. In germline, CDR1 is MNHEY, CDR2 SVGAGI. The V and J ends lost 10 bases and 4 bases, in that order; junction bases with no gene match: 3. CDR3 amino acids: CAIRTSGGYNEQFF. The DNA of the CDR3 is TGTGCCATCAGGACTAGCGGGGGGTACAATGAGCAGTTCTTC.

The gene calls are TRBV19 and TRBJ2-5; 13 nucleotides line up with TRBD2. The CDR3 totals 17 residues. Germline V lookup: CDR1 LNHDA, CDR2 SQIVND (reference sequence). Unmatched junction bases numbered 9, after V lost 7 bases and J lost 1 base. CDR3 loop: CASNTRTSGGPQETQYF. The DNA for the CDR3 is TGTGCCAGTAATACAAGGACTAGCGGGGGACCCCAAGAGACCCAGTACTTC.

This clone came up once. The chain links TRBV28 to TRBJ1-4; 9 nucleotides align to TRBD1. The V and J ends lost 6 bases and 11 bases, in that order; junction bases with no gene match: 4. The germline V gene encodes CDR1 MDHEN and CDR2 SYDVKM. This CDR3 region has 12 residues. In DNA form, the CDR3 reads TGTGCCAGCAGCGAACAGGGGGCCAAACTGTTTTTT. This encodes CASSEQGAKLFF.

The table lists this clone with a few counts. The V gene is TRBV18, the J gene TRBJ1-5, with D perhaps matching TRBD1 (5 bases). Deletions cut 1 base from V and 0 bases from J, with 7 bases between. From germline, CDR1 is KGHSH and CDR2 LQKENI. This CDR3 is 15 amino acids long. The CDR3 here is CASSPLGGSNQPQHF. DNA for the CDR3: TGTGCCAGCTCACCACTCGGGGGTAGCAATCAGCCCCAGCATTTT. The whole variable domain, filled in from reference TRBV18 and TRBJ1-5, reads NAGVMQNPRHLVRRRGQEARLRCSPMKGHSHVYWYRQLPEEGLKFMVYLQKENIIDESGMPKERFSAEFPKEGPSILRIQQVVRGDSAAYFCASSPLGGSNQPQHFGDGTRLSIL.